This is a list of T cell receptor beta chains from one sample in a study of cytomegalovirus exposure and HLA in healthy donors. Here immunoSEQ multiplex PCR was the method, and the copy in TCRdb shows in-frame clones only, minus some. Altogether about 140,000 clones are present, about 79% being singletons, with the ten largest covering less than 3%. Sequenced input: PBMCs. Source of these receptors: a male donor in good health and CMV-seronegative. The CDR3 runs from the conserved cysteine through the conserved F or W. A D gene is named only where the DNA matches it firmly. Only part of the rows carry a size: once, few, many, or a class if the clone is expanded.

>TRBV5-1|-|TRBD1|TRBJ1-5
CASSLVPQGLDQPQHF
TGCGCCAGCAGCTTGGTTCCACAGGGGTTGGATCAGCCCCAGCATTTT
>TRBV9|-|-|TRBJ1-1
CASSVGQGSLQAFF
TGTGCCAGCAGCGTAGGTCAGGGCAGTCTCCAAGCTTTCTTT
>TRBV29-1|-|TRBD1|TRBJ2-1
CSVETFDRVPNEQFF
TGCAGCGTTGAAACCTTCGACAGGGTTCCTAATGAGCAGTTCTTC
>TRBV5-1|-|TRBD1|TRBJ2-7
CASSLANRGNEQYF
TGCGCCAGCAGCTTGGCCAACAGGGGCAACGAGCAGTACTTC
>TRBV10-3|-|TRBD1|TRBJ1-5
CAISPTGSNQPQHF
TGTGCCATCAGCCCGACAGGGAGCAATCAGCCCCAGCATTTT
>TRBV7-2|-|TRBD2|TRBJ2-4
CASSLVPTTSGGQDIQYF
TGTGCCAGCAGCTTAGTCCCCACGACTAGCGGGGGCCAGGACATTCAGTACTTC
>TRBV9|-|-|TRBJ2-7
CASSPTGNSYEQYF
TGTGCCAGCAGCCCCACCGGGAACTCCTACGAGCAGTACTTC
>TRBV21-1|-|-|TRBJ2-2
CASSCTGTGGLGELFF
TGTGCCAGCAGCTGTACCGGGACAGGGGGCCTCGGGGAGCTGTTTTTT
>TRBV29-1|-|-|TRBJ2-2
CSARSGNTGELFF
TGCAGTGCAAGGTCGGGGAACACCGGGGAGCTGTTTTTT
>TRBV27|-|-|TRBJ2-1
CASSFHPGGTTYNEQFF
TGTGCCAGCAGTTTCCACCCGGGTGGGACAACATACAATGAGCAGTTCTTC
>TRBV7-9|once|TRBD2|TRBJ2-1
CASSARSGTHSYNEQFF
TGTGCCAGCAGCGCGCGTAGCGGGACCCACTCCTACAATGAGCAGTTCTTC
>TRBV25-1|-|-|TRBJ1-6
CATRWAGNNSPLHF
TGTGCCACCAGATGGGCAGGGAATAATTCACCCCTCCACTTT
>TRBV7-8|-|TRBD2|TRBJ2-2
CASSLRYRTSGSIAGELFF
TGTGCCAGCAGCTTACGATATCGGACTAGCGGGAGTATCGCCGGGGAGCTGTTTTTT
>TRBV13|-|TRBD2|TRBJ2-1
CASSPSAGGWNEQFF
TGTGCCAGCAGCCCATCGGCGGGGGGGTGGAATGAGCAGTTCTTC
>TRBV9|-|TRBD1|TRBJ1-1
CASSGGTAKTEAFF
TGTGCCAGCAGCGGGGGGACAGCAAAAACTGAAGCTTTCTTT
>TRBV13|-|-|TRBJ1-2
CASSLVSAENYGYTF
TGTGCCAGCAGCTTAGTTTCCGCGGAGAACTATGGCTACACCTTC
>TRBV6-5|-|TRBD1|TRBJ2-1
CASSRGQGRDEQFF
TGTGCCAGCAGCCGCGGACAGGGGAGGGATGAGCAGTTCTTC
>TRBV5-4|-|-|TRBJ2-7
CARSPGRGADGYEQYF
TGTGCCCGCAGCCCTGGCCGGGGTGCAGATGGCTACGAGCAGTACTTC
>TRBV5-5|-|TRBD1|TRBJ1-5
CASSLDRGRFQPQHF
TGTGCCAGCAGCCTGGACAGGGGGCGGTTTCAGCCCCAGCATTTT
>TRBV4-1|-|TRBD1|TRBJ2-7
CASSHRGGGQGPWEQYF
TGCGCCAGCAGCCACCGCGGTGGGGGACAGGGACCATGGGAGCAGTACTTC
>TRBV7-9|-|-|TRBJ1-5
CASSLDHNQPQHF
TGTGCCAGCAGCTTAGATCATAATCAGCCCCAGCATTTT
>TRBV6-1|-|TRBD2|TRBJ2-3
CASTKPAGATDTQYF
TGTGCCAGCACCAAACCGGCGGGAGCCACAGATACGCAGTATTTT
>TRBV4-3|-|TRBD1|TRBJ1-2
CASSPQGGDGYTF
TGCGCCAGCAGCCCCCAGGGGGGCGATGGCTACACCTTC
>TRBV6-6|-|TRBD2|TRBJ2-3
CASSQGLAGMADTQYF
TGTGCCAGCAGTCAGGGACTAGCGGGGATGGCAGATACGCAGTATTTT
>TRBV7-6|-|TRBD2|TRBJ2-3
CASSPRGGGNTDTQYF
TGTGCCAGCAGCCCCCGCGGCGGGGGGAACACAGATACGCAGTATTTT
>TRBV4-3|few|TRBD1|TRBJ2-6
CASSHYPGQGARGANVLTF
TGCGCCAGCAGCCATTACCCGGGACAGGGGGCGCGAGGGGCCAACGTCCTGACTTTC
>TRBV11-2|-|TRBD2|TRBJ2-4
CASSLRWGGNIQYF
TGTGCCAGCAGCTTAAGGTGGGGGGGAAACATTCAGTACTTC
>TRBV7-8|-|TRBD1|TRBJ2-1
CASSSPRRTGKHEQFF
TGTGCCAGCAGCTCCCCGCGTAGGACAGGGAAACATGAGCAGTTCTTC
>TRBV5-1|once|TRBD1|TRBJ1-5
CASSLTPGGMQPQHF
TGCGCCAGCAGCTTGACCCCAGGGGGCATGCAGCCCCAGCATTTT
>TRBV7-8|few|-|TRBJ2-7
CASSDAGITTSYEQYF
TGTGCCAGCAGCGACGCCGGGATTACAACCTCCTACGAGCAGTACTTC
>TRBV29-1|-|-|TRBJ2-7
CSVGGDSYEQYF
TGCAGCGTTGGGGGGGACTCCTACGAGCAGTACTTC
>TRBV11-2|-|-|TRBJ1-1
CASSLAGGRNFEAFF
TGTGCCAGCAGCTTAGCGGGGGGGCGGAATTTTGAAGCTTTCTTT
>TRBV7-9|-|TRBD1|TRBJ1-5
CASSLGTGGGNQPQHF
TGTGCCAGCAGCTTAGGGACAGGGGGAGGCAATCAGCCCCAGCATTTT
>TRBV6-5|-|-|TRBJ2-7
CASSYDWAGAYEQYF
TGTGCCAGCAGTTACGATTGGGCAGGGGCCTACGAGCAGTACTTC
>TRBV4-1|-|-|TRBJ1-1
CASSQVADMNTEAFF
TGCGCCAGCAGCCAAGTCGCAGATATGAACACTGAAGCTTTCTTT
>TRBV9|-|-|TRBJ2-3
CASSKQERDTQYF
TGTGCCAGCAGCAAACAAGAGAGGGATACGCAGTATTTT
>TRBV28|-|TRBD2|TRBJ2-1
CASSPAGIKQFF
TGTGCCAGCAGTCCAGCGGGGATCAAGCAGTTCTTC
>TRBV9|-|-|TRBJ2-7
CASSPQGLFYEQYF
TGTGCCAGCAGCCCTCAGGGCCTCTTCTACGAGCAGTACTTC
>TRBV30|-|TRBD1|TRBJ1-3
CAWSQGDFSGNTIYF
TGTGCCTGGAGTCAGGGGGATTTCTCTGGAAACACCATATATTTT
>TRBV25-1|-|TRBD1|TRBJ1-6
CASKTGNNSPLHF
TGTGCCAGCAAGACAGGGAATAATTCACCCCTCCACTTT
>TRBV9|-|-|TRBJ1-2
CASSTRGYGYTF
TGTGCCAGCAGCACTCGAGGATATGGCTACACCTTC
>TRBV19|-|TRBD1|TRBJ1-5
CASSGGTGFGNQPQHF
TGTGCCAGTAGTGGGGGGACAGGGTTTGGCAATCAGCCCCAGCATTTT
>TRBV5-1|few|-|TRBJ1-1
CASSLFLENTEAFF
TGCGCCAGCAGCTTGTTTCTAGAGAACACTGAAGCTTTCTTT
>TRBV9|-|TRBD1|TRBJ1-4
CASSMDRGRDEKLFF
TGTGCCAGCAGCATGGACAGGGGGCGGGATGAAAAACTGTTTTTT
>TRBV9|once|-|TRBJ2-3
CASSVDKSSPHTDTQYF
TGTGCCAGCAGCGTAGATAAATCCTCCCCACACACAGATACGCAGTATTTT
>TRBV5-4|-|-|TRBJ1-1
CASSFTGGNTEAFF
TGTGCCAGCAGCTTCACGGGAGGGAACACTGAAGCTTTCTTT
>TRBV4-2|-|-|TRBJ1-6
CASSQGARNSPLHF
TGTGCCAGCAGCCAAGGGGCCAGAAATTCACCCCTCCACTTT
>TRBV18|-|TRBD2|TRBJ2-1
CASSGLAGDHPGQFF
TGTGCCAGCTCGGGACTAGCGGGGGACCATCCAGGTCAGTTCTTC